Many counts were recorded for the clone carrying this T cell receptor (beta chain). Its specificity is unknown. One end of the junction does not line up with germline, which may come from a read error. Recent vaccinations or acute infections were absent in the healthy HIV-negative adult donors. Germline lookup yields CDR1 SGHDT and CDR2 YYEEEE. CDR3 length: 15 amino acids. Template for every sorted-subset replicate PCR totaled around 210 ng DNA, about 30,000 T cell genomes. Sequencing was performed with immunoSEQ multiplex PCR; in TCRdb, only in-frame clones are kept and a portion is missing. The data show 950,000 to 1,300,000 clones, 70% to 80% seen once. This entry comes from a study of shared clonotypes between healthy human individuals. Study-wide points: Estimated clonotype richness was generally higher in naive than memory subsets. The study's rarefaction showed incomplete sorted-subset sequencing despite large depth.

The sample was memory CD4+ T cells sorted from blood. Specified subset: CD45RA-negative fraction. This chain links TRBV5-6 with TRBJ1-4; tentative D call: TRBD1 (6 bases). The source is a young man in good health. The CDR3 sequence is CASTLGGQGKTKKAF. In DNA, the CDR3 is TGTGCCAGCACCCTTGGAGGGCAGGGGAAGACTAAGAAGGCTTTT.